This T cell receptor beta chain was documented in a study of graft-versus-host responses after intestinal transplantation. Study as a whole: Every one of the recipients received anti-thymocyte globulin induction and afterwards took tacrolimus and steroids for 3 to 4 years.

About this clone: The antigen is undetermined.

The V and J ends lost 2 bases and 3 bases respectively, with 9 bases between them. Germline V gives CDR1 SGHTS, CDR2 YDEGEE. CDR3 length: 14 residues. Assay: immunoSEQ multiplex PCR; the TCRdb copy retains only in-frame clones and omits some. The table has roughly 89,000 clones, roughly nine tenths seen once. The input for sequencing was unstimulated CD4+ T cells sorted from spleen or lymph node cells, taken before intestinal transplant. This sequence joins TRBV5-8 and TRBJ1-5; no definite D call. The TCR was taken from a human donor who received an intestinal transplant. DNA for the CDR3: TGTGCCAGCAGCTTATACAGAGACAATCAGCCCCAGCATTTT. Protein: CASSLYRDNQPQHF.